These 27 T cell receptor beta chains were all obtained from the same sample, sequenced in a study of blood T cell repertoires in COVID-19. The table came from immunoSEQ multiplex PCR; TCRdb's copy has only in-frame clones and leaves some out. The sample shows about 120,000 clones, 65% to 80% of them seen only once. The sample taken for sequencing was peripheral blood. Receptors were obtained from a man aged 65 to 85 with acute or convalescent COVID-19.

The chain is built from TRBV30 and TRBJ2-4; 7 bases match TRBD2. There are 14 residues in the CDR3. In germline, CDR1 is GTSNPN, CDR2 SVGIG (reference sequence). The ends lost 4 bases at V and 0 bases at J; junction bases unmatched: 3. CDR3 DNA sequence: TGTGCCTGGAATCGGGAGGAAGCCAAAAACATTCAGTACTTC. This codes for CAWNREEAKNIQYF.

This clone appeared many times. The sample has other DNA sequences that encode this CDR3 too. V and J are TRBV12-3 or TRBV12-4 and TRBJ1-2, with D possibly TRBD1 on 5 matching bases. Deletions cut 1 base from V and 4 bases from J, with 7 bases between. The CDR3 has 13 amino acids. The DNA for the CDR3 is TGTGCCAGCAGTTTAGGGGGCACCTATGGCTACACCTTC. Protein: CASSLGGTYGYTF.

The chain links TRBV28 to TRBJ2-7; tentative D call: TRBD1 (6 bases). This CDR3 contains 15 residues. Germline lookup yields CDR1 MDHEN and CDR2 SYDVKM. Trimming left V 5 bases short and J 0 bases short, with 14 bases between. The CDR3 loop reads CASSPRDTFSYEQYF. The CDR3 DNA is TGTGCCAGCAGTCCGAGGGACACTTTCTCCTACGAGCAGTACTTC.

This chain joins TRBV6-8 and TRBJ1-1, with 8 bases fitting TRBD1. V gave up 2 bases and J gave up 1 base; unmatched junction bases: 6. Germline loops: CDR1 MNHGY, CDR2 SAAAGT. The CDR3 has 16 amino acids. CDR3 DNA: TGTGCCAGCAGTTACCTCCGGACAGGGCAGAACACTGAAGCTTTCTTT. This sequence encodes CASSYLRTGQNTEAFF.

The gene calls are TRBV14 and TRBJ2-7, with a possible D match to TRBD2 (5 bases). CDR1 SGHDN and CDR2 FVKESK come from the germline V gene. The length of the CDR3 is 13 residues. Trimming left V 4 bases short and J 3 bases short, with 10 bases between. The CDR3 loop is CASSRGPLYEQYF. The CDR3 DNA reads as TGTGCCAGCAGCCGAGGGCCCCTCTACGAGCAGTACTTC.

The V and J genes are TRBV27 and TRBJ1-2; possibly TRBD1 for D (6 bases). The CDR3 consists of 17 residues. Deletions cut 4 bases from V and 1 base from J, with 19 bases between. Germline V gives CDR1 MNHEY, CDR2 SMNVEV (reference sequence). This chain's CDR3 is CASSWRGGTLINYGYTF. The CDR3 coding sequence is TGTGCCAGCAGTTGGCGGGGGGGGACACTCATTAACTATGGCTACACCTTC.

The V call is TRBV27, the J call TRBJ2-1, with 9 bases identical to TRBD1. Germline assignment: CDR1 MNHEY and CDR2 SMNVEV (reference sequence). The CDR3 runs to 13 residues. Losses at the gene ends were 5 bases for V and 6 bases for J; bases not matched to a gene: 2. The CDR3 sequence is CASSRQGGNEQFF. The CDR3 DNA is TGTGCCAGCAGTCGACAGGGGGGCAATGAGCAGTTCTTC.

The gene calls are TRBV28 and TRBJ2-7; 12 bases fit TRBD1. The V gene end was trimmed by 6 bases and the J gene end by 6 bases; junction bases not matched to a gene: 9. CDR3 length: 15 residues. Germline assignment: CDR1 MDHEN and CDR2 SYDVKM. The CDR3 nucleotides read TGTGCCAGCAGGCAGACGGGACAGGGGGCTGGCGAGCAGTACTTC. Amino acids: CASRQTGQGAGEQYF.

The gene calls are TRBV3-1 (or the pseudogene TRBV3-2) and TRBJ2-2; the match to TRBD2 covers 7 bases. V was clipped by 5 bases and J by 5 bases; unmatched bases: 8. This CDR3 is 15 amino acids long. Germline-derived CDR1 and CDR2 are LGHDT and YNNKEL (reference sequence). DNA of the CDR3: TGTGCCAGCAGCTCCCGCGGGGGTGTTACCGGGGAGCTGTTTTTT. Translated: CASSSRGGVTGELFF.

CDR3 loop: CASGTVNQPQHF. The CDR3 nucleotides are TGTGCCAGCGGGACAGTCAATCAGCCCCAGCATTTT. This chain connects TRBV28 to TRBJ1-5; 7 nucleotides align to TRBD1. V dropped 8 bases and J dropped 3; count of bases not matched to a gene: 1. The CDR3 sequence is 12 residues long. The germline gives CDR1 MDHEN, CDR2 SYDVKM.

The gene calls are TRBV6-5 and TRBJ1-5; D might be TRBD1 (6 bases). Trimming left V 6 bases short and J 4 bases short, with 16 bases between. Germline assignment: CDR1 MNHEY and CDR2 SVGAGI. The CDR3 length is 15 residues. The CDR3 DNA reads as TGTGCCAGCAGCCGGACGAACAGGGAAAATCAGCCCCAGCATTTT. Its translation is CASSRTNRENQPQHF.

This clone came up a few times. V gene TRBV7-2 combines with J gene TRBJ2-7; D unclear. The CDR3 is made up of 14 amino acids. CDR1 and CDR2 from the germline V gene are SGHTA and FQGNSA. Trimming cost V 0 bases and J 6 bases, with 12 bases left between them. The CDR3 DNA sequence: TGTGCCAGCAGCTTAGCGGAAGGAGTAACCGAGCAGTACTTC. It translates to CASSLAEGVTEQYF.

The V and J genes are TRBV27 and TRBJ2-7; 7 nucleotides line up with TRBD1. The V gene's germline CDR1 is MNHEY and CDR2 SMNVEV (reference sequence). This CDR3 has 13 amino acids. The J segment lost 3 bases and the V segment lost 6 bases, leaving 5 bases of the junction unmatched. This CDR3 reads CASSLTGIYEQYF. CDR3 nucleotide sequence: TGTGCCAGCAGCCTGACAGGGATCTACGAGCAGTACTTC.

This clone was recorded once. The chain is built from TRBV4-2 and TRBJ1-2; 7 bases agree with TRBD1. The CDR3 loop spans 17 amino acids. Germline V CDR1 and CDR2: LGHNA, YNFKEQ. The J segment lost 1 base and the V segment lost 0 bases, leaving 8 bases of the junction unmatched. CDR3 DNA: TGTGCCAGCAGCCAAGAGCTTAGGGGGCAGCATAACTATGGCTACACCTTC. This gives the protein CASSQELRGQHNYGYTF.

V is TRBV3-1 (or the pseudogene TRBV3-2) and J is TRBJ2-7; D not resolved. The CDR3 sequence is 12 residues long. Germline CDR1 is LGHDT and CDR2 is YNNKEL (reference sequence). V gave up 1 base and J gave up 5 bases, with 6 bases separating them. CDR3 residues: CASSQGTDEQYF. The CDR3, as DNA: TGTGCCAGCAGCCAAGGCACAGACGAGCAGTACTTC.

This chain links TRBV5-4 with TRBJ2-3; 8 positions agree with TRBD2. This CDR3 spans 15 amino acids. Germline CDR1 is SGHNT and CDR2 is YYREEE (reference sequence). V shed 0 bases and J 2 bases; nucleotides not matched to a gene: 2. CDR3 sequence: CASSLDGGATDTQYF. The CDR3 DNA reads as TGTGCCAGCAGCTTGGACGGGGGGGCCACAGATACGCAGTATTTT.

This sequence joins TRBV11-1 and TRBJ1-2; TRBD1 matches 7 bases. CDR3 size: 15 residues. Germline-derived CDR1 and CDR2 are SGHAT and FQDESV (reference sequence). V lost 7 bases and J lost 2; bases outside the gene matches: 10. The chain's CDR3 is CASTPNPGGNYGYTF. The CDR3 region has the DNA TGTGCCAGCACCCCTAACCCAGGGGGGAACTATGGCTACACCTTC. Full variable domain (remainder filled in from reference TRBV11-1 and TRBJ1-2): EAEVAQSPRYKITEKSQAVAFWCDPISGHATLYWYRQILGQGPELLVQFQDESVVDDSQLPKDRFSAERLKGVDSTLKIQPAELGDSAMYLCASTPNPGGNYGYTFGSGTRLTVV.

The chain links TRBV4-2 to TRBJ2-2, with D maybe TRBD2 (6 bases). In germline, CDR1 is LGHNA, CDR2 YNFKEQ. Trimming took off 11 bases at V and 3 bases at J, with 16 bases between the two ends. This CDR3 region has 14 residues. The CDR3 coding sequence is TGTGCCGCGGGACGGGAGAGGGACACCGGGGAGCTGTTTTTT. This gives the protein CAAGRERDTGELFF.

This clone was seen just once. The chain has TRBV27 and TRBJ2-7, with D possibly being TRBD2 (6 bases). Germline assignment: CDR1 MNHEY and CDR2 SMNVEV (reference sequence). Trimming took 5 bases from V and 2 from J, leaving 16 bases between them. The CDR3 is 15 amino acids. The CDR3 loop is CASSRAGDFTYEQYF. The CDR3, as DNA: TGTGCCAGCAGTCGCGCCGGGGACTTTACCTACGAGCAGTACTTC.

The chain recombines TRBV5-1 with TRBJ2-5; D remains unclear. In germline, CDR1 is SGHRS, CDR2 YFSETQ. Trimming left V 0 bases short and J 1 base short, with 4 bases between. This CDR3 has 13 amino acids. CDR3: CASSLDSQETQYF. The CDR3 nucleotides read TGCGCCAGCAGCTTGGACAGCCAAGAGACCCAGTACTTC. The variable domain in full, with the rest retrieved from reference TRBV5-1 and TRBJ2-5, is KAGVTQTPRYLIKTRGQQVTLSCSPISGHRSVSWYQQTPGQGLQFLFEYFSETQRNKGNFPGRFSGRQFSNSRSEMNVSTLELGDSALYLCASSLDSQETQYFGPGTRLLVL.

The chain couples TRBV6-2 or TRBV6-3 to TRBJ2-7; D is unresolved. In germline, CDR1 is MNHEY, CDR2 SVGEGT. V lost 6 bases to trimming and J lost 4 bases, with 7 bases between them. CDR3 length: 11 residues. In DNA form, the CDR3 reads TGTGCCAGCAGCCCCCTTTACGAGCAGTACTTC. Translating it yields CASSPLYEQYF.

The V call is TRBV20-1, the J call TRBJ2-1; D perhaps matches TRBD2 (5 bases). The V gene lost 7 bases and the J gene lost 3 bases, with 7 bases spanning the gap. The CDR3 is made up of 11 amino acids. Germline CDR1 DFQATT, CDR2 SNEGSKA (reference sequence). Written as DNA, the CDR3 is TGCAGTGGGACTTTCTACAATGAGCAGTTCTTC. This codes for CSGTFYNEQFF.

For the CDR3, the DNA is TGCGCCAGCAGCCAAGATCTGGGGGCCAGGATTGGCTACACCTTC. It codes for CASSQDLGARIGYTF. This chain uses TRBV4-1 with TRBJ1-2, with a weak D call TRBD1 (6 bases). V was cut by 0 bases and J by 7 bases, with 15 bases left in between. The CDR3 extends over 15 amino acids. Germline V gene sequence: CDR1 MGHRA, CDR2 YSYEKL.

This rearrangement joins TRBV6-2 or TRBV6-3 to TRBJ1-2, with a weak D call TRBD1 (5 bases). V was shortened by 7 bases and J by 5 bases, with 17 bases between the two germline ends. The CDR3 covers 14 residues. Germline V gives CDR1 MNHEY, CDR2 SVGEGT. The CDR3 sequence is CASTPGGALYGYTF. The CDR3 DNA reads TGTGCCAGCACCCCCGGTGGGGCTTTATATGGCTACACCTTC.

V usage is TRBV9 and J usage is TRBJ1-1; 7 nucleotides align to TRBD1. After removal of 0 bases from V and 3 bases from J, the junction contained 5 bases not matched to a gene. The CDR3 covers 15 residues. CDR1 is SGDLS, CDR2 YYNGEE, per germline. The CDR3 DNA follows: TGTGCCAGCAGCGTAGATGCAGGGGGATACACTGAAGCTTTCTTT. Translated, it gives CASSVDAGGYTEAFF.

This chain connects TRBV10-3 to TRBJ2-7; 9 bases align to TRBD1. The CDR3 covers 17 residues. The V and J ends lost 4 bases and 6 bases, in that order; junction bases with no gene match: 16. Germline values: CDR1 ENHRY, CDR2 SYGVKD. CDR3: CAISGSAGTGYEGEQYF. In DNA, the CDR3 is TGTGCCATCAGTGGATCGGCCGGGACAGGGTATGAGGGCGAGCAGTACTTC.

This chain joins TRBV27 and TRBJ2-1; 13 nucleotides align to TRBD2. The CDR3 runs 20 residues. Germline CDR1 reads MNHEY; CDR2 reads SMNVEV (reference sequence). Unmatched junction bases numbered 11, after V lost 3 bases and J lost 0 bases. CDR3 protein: CASSFRTSGSHYSSYNEQFF. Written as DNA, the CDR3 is TGTGCCAGCAGTTTTCGGACTAGCGGGAGCCATTATAGCTCCTACAATGAGCAGTTCTTC.